This TCR beta chain was documented in a study of T-cell reconstitution after alpha-beta-depleted transplantation in children. This clonotype was counted at least ten times. The CDR3 sequence is 13 residues long. J lost 0 bases, V lost 6 bases, and 4 bases had no gene match. Looked up from germline, CDR1 is DFQATT and CDR2 is SNEGSKA (reference sequence). Unique molecular identifiers were incorporated when the TCRbeta library was constructed. TCRdb reanalysed the PCR reads using MiXCR and keeps one entry per CDR3 protein. This table has just over 350,000 distinct CDR3 sequences, 13% appearing once. The origin of this receptor is a human donor who donated a stem cell graft to a child with Fanconi anemia. The sample consisted of PBMCs, taken from the stem cell graft. The rearrangement links TRBV20-1 to TRBJ2-5, with 7 bases matching TRBD1. CDR3 amino acids: CSATGTDQETQYF. CDR3 DNA: TGCAGTGCGACCGGGACAGACCAAGAGACCCAGTACTTC.